This note documents a single TCR beta chain sequence. CDR3 size: 12 residues. The V and J ends lost 8 bases and 8 bases respectively, with 12 bases between them. Germline lookup yields CDR1 MNHEY and CDR2 SMNVEV (reference sequence). Recovery among Cohort 3 donors was established by two negative PCRs, clearance, or symptom resolution. The method was immunoSEQ multiplex PCR; TCRdb's version includes in-frame clones alone and lacks a portion of them. This sample has about 330,000 clones, with under 90% found just once. The data derive from a study of blood T cell repertoires in COVID-19. Study details: Whether acute or convalescent, the COVID-19 samples came from the United States, Italy and Spain.

Sequenced: PBMCs or T cells enriched from blood (not recorded which). The clonotype was recovered from a woman under 30 who had recovered from COVID-19. The rearrangement uses TRBV27 and TRBJ1-4, with D possibly matching TRBD1 (5 bases). CDR3 sequence reads: CASARGGEKLFF. The CDR3 DNA is TGTGCCAGCGCCCGGGGGGGAGAAAAACTGTTTTTT.